The 26 T cell receptor beta chains below all came from one sample that was sequenced in a study of neurological immune-mediated disorders. TCRdb passed the 5' RACE reads through MiXCR, listing each CDR3 protein once. The sample records about 89,000 distinct CDR3 sequences, just over 2.5% being singletons. The specimen was PBMCs. The receptors were gathered from a woman in her twenties or thirties with multiple sclerosis.

This clonotype was seen at least ten times. The chain combines TRBV4-3 with TRBJ2-7; no definite D call. V was trimmed by 1 base and J by 3 bases, leaving 7 bases between them. Germline CDR1 LGHNA, CDR2 YSLEER. The CDR3 is 13 residues long. For the CDR3, the DNA is TGCGCCAGCAGCCAAGGGGTCCGCTACGAGCAGTACTTC. It yields the protein CASSQGVRYEQYF.

The sample holds many counts of this clonotype. The chain joins TRBV29-1 to TRBJ2-1, with 8 positions matching TRBD2. V gave up 7 bases and J gave up 0 bases; unmatched junction bases: 11. The germline V gene encodes CDR1 SQVTM and CDR2 ANQGSEA. The CDR3 loop spans 16 amino acids. The CDR3 sequence: CSAPLGLADSYNEQFF. The CDR3 DNA is TGCAGCGCGCCCCTAGGACTAGCAGACTCCTACAATGAGCAGTTCTTC.

This clonotype has at least ten counts. In nucleotides, the CDR3 is TGCAGCGTTGCCTCGACTAGAGAGGCCGGGGAGCTGTTTTTT. This gives the protein CSVASTREAGELFF. The J gene is TRBJ2-2, the V gene TRBV29-1; TRBD2 might be the D (6 bases). V dropped 4 bases and J dropped 6 bases, with 15 bases sitting between them. The CDR3 spans 14 residues. Germline V CDR1 and CDR2: SQVTM, ANQGSEA.

This clonotype appeared many times. This chain uses TRBV5-1 with TRBJ2-1, with D perhaps matching TRBD1 (6 bases). Trimming pared 5 bases from V and 7 bases from J, leaving 19 bases between. CDR3 size: 15 residues. The V gene's germline CDR1 is SGHRS and CDR2 YFSETQ. The CDR3 DNA is TGCGCCAGCAGTTTGACAGGACTTTCGTCGAATGAGCAGTTCTTC. Translation: CASSLTGLSSNEQFF.

This clonotype was seen repeatedly, ten times or more. This chain uses TRBV20-1 with TRBJ2-7; D is perhaps TRBD1 (6 bases). CDR3 length equals 12 residues. Germline lookup yields CDR1 DFQATT and CDR2 SNEGSKA (reference sequence). Trimming took 6 bases from V and 2 from J, leaving 11 bases between them. The CDR3 coding sequence is TGCAGTGCCGGGGACAATACCTACGAGCAGTACTTC. As protein: CSAGDNTYEQYF.

This clonotype has ten or more counts. The chain joins TRBV11-2 to TRBJ2-1; no firm D call. The V end lost 5 bases, the J end lost 1 base, and 12 bases lay between the germline ends. The CDR3 contains 15 residues. CDR1 and CDR2 from the germline V gene are SGHAT and FQNNGV. CDR3: CASSPARWSYNEQFF. CDR3 DNA: TGTGCCAGCAGCCCTGCAAGGTGGTCCTACAATGAGCAGTTCTTC.

This clonotype was seen many times. This chain connects TRBV29-1 to TRBJ2-1; TRBD1 might be the D (6 bases). The CDR3 has 12 amino acids. Trimming shortened V by 4 bases and J by 12 bases, and 16 bases separated the two germline ends. Germline V gene data show CDR1 as SQVTM and CDR2 as ANQGSEA. CDR3 protein: CSVANAGTPQFF. In DNA form, the CDR3 reads TGCAGCGTTGCGAACGCCGGGACACCGCAGTTCTTC.

This clonotype has at least ten counts. The CDR3 reads CATSRGLGSQPQHF. The CDR3 nucleotides are TGTGCCACCAGCAGAGGATTGGGAAGTCAGCCCCAGCATTTT. The chain joins TRBV15 to TRBJ1-5; D is uncertain. Trimming took off 1 base at V and 6 bases at J, with 10 bases between the two ends. The CDR3 contains 14 residues. CDR1 LNHNV and CDR2 YYDKDF come from the germline V gene (reference sequence).

The table lists this clonotype with many counts. The chain recombines TRBV21-1 with TRBJ2-3; TRBD2 reflects the table's D call only, with no check against the DNA. TRBV21-1 has pseudogene status. This CDR3 is built from 17 residues. Here the CDR3 DNA reads TGTGCCAGCAGCAAAGGTCTAGCGGGAGGGCCGGCAAATACGCAGTATTTT. Protein: CASSKGLAGGPANTQYF.

This clonotype was seen repeatedly, ten times or more. This sequence joins TRBV24-1 and TRBJ2-1; the D is unclear. The CDR3 extends over 13 amino acids. In germline, CDR1 is KGHDR, CDR2 SFDVKD. V was shortened by 2 bases and J by 6 bases, with 7 bases between the two germline ends. The CDR3 DNA is TGTGCCACCAGTGATTCTTGGGCCAATGAGCAGTTCTTC. Translated, it gives CATSDSWANEQFF.

The sample holds many counts of this clonotype. This chain uses TRBV25-1 with TRBJ2-5, with 10 nucleotides matching TRBD1. The J segment lost 4 bases and the V segment lost 1 base, leaving 6 bases of the junction unmatched. The CDR3 covers 16 residues. Germline V gives CDR1 MGHDK, CDR2 SYGVNS. The DNA for the CDR3 is TGTGCCAGCAGTGAATTTCTCGGACAGGGGGGAGAGACCCAGTACTTC. Protein product: CASSEFLGQGGETQYF.

This clonotype occurred many times. For the CDR3, the DNA is TGCAGTGCCCGGCGGGGTTTAGGGGACAATGAGCAGTTCTTC. It is translated as CSARRGLGDNEQFF. J is TRBJ2-1 and V is TRBV20-1; perhaps TRBD2 as D (6 bases). Between the trimmed V and J ends, which lost 6 bases and 5 bases, there was a span of 17 bases. Germline loops: CDR1 DFQATT, CDR2 SNEGSKA (reference sequence). The CDR3 totals 14 residues.

This clonotype has only a few counts. This may stem from a read error, because a much larger clone lies one nucleotide away. The chain couples TRBV4-1 to TRBJ2-5; D remains unclear. Germline assignment: CDR1 MGHRA and CDR2 YSYEKL. This CDR3 spans 13 amino acids. CDR3 loop: CASSQVARENQYF. CDR3 DNA: TGCGCCAGCAGCCAAGTTGCGCGAGAGAACCAGTACTTC.

This clonotype was recorded at least ten times. The V gene is TRBV5-1, the J gene TRBJ2-7, with TRBD2 as a possible D gene (5 bases). The CDR3 spans 14 residues. Trimming pared 4 bases from V and 2 bases from J, leaving 13 bases between. Per germline, CDR1 SGHRS and CDR2 YFSETQ. The CDR3: CASSPELGTYEQYF. The DNA of the CDR3 is TGCGCCAGCAGCCCCGAACTAGGCACCTACGAGCAGTACTTC. Full variable domain (remainder filled in from reference TRBV5-1 and TRBJ2-7): KAGVTQTPRYLIKTRGQQVTLSCSPISGHRSVSWYQQTPGQGLQFLFEYFSETQRNKGNFPGRFSGRQFSNSRSEMNVSTLELGDSALYLCASSPELGTYEQYFGPGTRLTVT.

Many counts were recorded for this clonotype. CDR3 DNA sequence: TGCGCCAGCAGCTCTGGCGGGAATTTTTACGAGCAGTACTTC. Its protein is CASSSGGNFYEQYF. The V and J genes are TRBV5-1 and TRBJ2-7; tentatively, D is TRBD2 (6 bases). The CDR3 sequence is 14 residues long. CDR1 is SGHRS, CDR2 YFSETQ, per germline. V lost 3 bases and J lost 4, with 14 bases in between.

In its sample, this clonotype was seen many times. This chain links TRBV7-2 with TRBJ2-2, with 13 nucleotides matching TRBD2. CDR1 is SGHTA, CDR2 FQGNSA, per germline. The CDR3 is 18 residues long. V lost 5 bases, J lost 3 bases, and 9 bases stayed unmatched. Written as DNA, the CDR3 is TGTGCCAGCAGCCCCAGGACTAGCGGGAGCGTGGACACCGGGGAGCTGTTTTTT. It yields the protein CASSPRTSGSVDTGELFF. The full variable domain, completed using reference TRBV7-2 and TRBJ2-2, is GAGVSQSPSNKVTEKGKDVELRCDPISGHTALYWYRQSLGQGLEFLIYFQGNSAPDKSGLPSDRFSAERTGGSVSTLTIQRTQQEDSAVYLCASSPRTSGSVDTGELFFGEGSRLTVL.

CDR3 amino acids: CASSSGAQAIYEQYF. CDR3 nucleotide sequence: TGTGCCAGCAGCTCAGGAGCCCAGGCTATATACGAGCAGTACTTC. This chain connects TRBV6-1 to TRBJ2-7; no definite D call. Germline lookup yields CDR1 MNHNS and CDR2 SASEGT. Trimming left V 6 bases short and J 4 bases short, with 19 bases between. This CDR3 spans 15 amino acids.

This clonotype has at least ten counts. The rearrangement joins TRBV5-8 to TRBJ2-1; D ambiguous. Per germline, CDR1 SGHTS and CDR2 YDEGEE. The germline V and J ends were trimmed by 7 bases and 0 bases, with 35 bases remaining between them. The length of the CDR3 is 22 residues. CDR3 DNA: TGTGCCAGCCGACCTTCCCCCTTACAGTGGCCCCAAAGATTGAGCTCCTACAATGAGCAGTTCTTC. Translating it yields CASRPSPLQWPQRLSSYNEQFF.

This clonotype has a count of ten or more. The V gene is TRBV14, the J gene TRBJ2-1; 11 positions match TRBD2. This CDR3 has 16 amino acids. V shed 2 bases and J 3 bases; nucleotides not matched to a gene: 3. The germline gives CDR1 SGHDN, CDR2 FVKESK. Here the CDR3 DNA reads TGTGCCAGCAGCCAACGGACTAGCGGGTTCTACAATGAGCAGTTCTTC. It specifies CASSQRTSGFYNEQFF.

This clonotype was seen at least ten times. V usage is TRBV12-3 or TRBV12-4 and J usage is TRBJ1-2, with D unresolved. CDR3 length equals 13 residues. The V and J ends lost 6 bases and 5 bases respectively, with 13 bases between them. CDR3 DNA sequence: TGTGCCAGCAGGGGAAGGTGGAGGTATGGCTACACCTTC. It is translated as CASRGRWRYGYTF.

This clonotype was seen ten or more times. This rearrangement joins TRBV9 to TRBJ2-1; 8 nucleotides agree with TRBD2. The V and J ends lost 3 bases and 6 bases, in that order; junction bases with no gene match: 5. This CDR3 is built from 14 residues. The germline V gene encodes CDR1 SGDLS and CDR2 YYNGEE. CDR3 in amino acids: CASSGELAANEQFF. CDR3 sequence (DNA): TGTGCCAGCAGCGGGGAACTAGCGGCCAATGAGCAGTTCTTC.

Ten or more counts support this clonotype. V and J are TRBV28 and TRBJ2-2; no reliable D call. CDR3 size: 14 residues. V lost 2 bases and J lost 1, with 5 bases in between. CDR1 and CDR2 (germline): MDHEN, SYDVKM. The CDR3 DNA sequence: TGTGCCAGCAGTTTAGTGCAGAACACCGGGGAGCTGTTTTTT. Translation: CASSLVQNTGELFF.

This rearrangement joins TRBV29-1 to TRBJ2-1; D is undetermined. Trimming left V 4 bases short and J 2 bases short, with 9 bases between. The CDR3 has 13 amino acids. Germline V gene data show CDR1 as SQVTM and CDR2 as ANQGSEA. In nucleotides, the CDR3 is TGCAGCGTTGTCCGCAAGACCTACAATGAGCAGTTCTTC. It codes for CSVVRKTYNEQFF.

There are many counts of this clonotype. V is TRBV4-3 and J is TRBJ1-1; the D is unclear. V dropped 5 bases and J dropped 3 bases, with 19 bases sitting between them. The CDR3 has 16 amino acids. Germline CDR1 reads LGHNA; CDR2 reads YSLEER. The CDR3 is CASSTAGVGGDTEAFF. CDR3 DNA: TGCGCCAGCAGCACGGCCGGGGTGGGTGGGGACACTGAAGCTTTCTTT.

A few counts support this clonotype. The chain recombines TRBV28 with TRBJ1-5, with 7 positions matching TRBD1. V gave up 6 bases and J gave up 2 bases; unmatched junction bases: 7. Germline CDR1 is MDHEN and CDR2 is SYDVKM. The CDR3 has 15 residues. CDR3 bases: TGTGCCAGCAGAAAAGCGCAGGGGGGCAATCAGCCCCAGCATTTT. It encodes CASRKAQGGNQPQHF.

Ten or more counts support this clonotype. The chain has TRBV6-5 and TRBJ1-5, with D possibly matching TRBD1 (5 bases). The CDR3 extends over 15 amino acids. Germline V gene lookup returns CDR1 MNHEY and CDR2 SVGAGI. V lost 2 bases, J lost 3 bases, and 11 bases lay in between. CDR3 nucleotide sequence: TGTGCCAGCAGTTACGGGTTAGGGGACAATCAGCCCCAGCATTTT. This gives the protein CASSYGLGDNQPQHF.